The sample holds a few counts of the clone carrying this T cell receptor (beta chain). Its specificity is unknown. The data stem from a study of T cell repertoires in cytomegalovirus infection. Study-wide background: In public TCR beta signatures, there were indications of both CMV infection and matching HLA type. Overall study results and limits: Of the TCR beta families, the public ones yielded a cumulative frequency that identified carriers of CMV plus the relevant HLA. It was HLA-C-restricted CMV-specific TCR beta clonotypes that dominated the response ex vivo.

This CDR3 is built from 11 residues. Trimming took 4 bases from V and 10 from J; bases not matched to a gene: 1. CDR1 and CDR2 (germline): MGHDK, SYGVNS. TCRdb analysed the reads with MiXCR anew, one entry per CDR3 protein. Of more than 250,000 distinct CDR3 sequences listed, 12% to 15% are singletons. The sequence was collected from a human donor in good health (CMV status not recorded). Some clones in this sample may be carry-over from other donors' samples. Sequencing was performed on PBMCs. V gene TRBV25-1 combines with J gene TRBJ2-1; TRBD2 agrees at 7 bases. The chain's CDR3 is CASSGGLEQFF. The CDR3 region has the DNA TGTGCCAGCAGTGGGGGACTAGAGCAGTTCTTC.